A single sample gave rise to the 21 T cell receptor beta chains below, sequenced in a study of OX40 agonist ivuxolimab in advanced cancers. Profiled with immunoSEQ multiplex PCR; TCRdb holds only in-frame clones, not every one. This table holds under 45,000 clones, just under 85% found once. The specimen comprised CD4+ or CD8+ T cells sorted from blood, sampled in a trial of the OX40 agonist ivuxolimab. These receptor sequences come from an adult with an advanced solid tumor such as melanoma, head and neck, liver or kidney cancer.

V gene TRBV6-1 combines with J gene TRBJ2-5; 14 nucleotides align to TRBD2. Trimming cost V 2 bases and J 2 bases; bases outside gene matches: 10. This CDR3 region has 19 residues. CDR1 and CDR2 from the germline V gene are MNHNS and SASEGT. The CDR3 reads CASSEYKRGLAGVQETQYF. The CDR3 DNA sequence: TGTGCCAGCAGTGAATACAAAAGGGGACTAGCGGGGGTACAAGAGACCCAGTACTTC.

The rearrangement links TRBV19 to TRBJ2-7; 7 bases are a match to TRBD1. Germline V gene lookup returns CDR1 LNHDA and CDR2 SQIVND (reference sequence). The CDR3 sequence is 13 residues long. CDR3 loop: CAIKPGQTYEQYF. The CDR3 coding sequence is TGTGCTATAAAGCCGGGACAGACCTACGAGCAGTACTTC. The full variable domain, rest sourced from reference TRBV19 and TRBJ2-7, is DGGITQSPKYLFRKEGQNVTLSCEQNLNHDAMYWYRQDPGQGLRLIYYSQIVNDFQKGDIAEGYSVSREKKESFPLTVTSAQKNPTAFYLCAIKPGQTYEQYFGPGTRLTVT.

The rearrangement joins TRBV6-1 to TRBJ2-2; the D gene is possibly TRBD1 (5 bases). The CDR3 is 14 amino acids. V lost 4 bases and J 4 bases, leaving 10 bases between the germline ends. Germline V gene sequence: CDR1 MNHNS, CDR2 SASEGT. The CDR3 reads CASSVGRSTGELFF. The CDR3 DNA reads TGTGCCAGCAGTGTGGGGCGTAGCACCGGGGAGCTGTTTTTT.

The V and J genes are TRBV5-1 and TRBJ1-1; a weak D match, TRBD1 (5 bases). V was trimmed by 0 bases and J by 1 base, leaving 7 bases between them. In germline, CDR1 is SGHRS, CDR2 YFSETQ. CDR3 length: 14 residues. CDR3 coding DNA: TGCGCCAGCAGCTTGGAGGGGTCGAACACTGAAGCTTTCTTT. Its protein is CASSLEGSNTEAFF.

The V gene is TRBV11-3, the J gene TRBJ1-1, with D possibly TRBD1 on 6 matching bases. Germline values: CDR1 SGHNT, CDR2 YENEEA. V gave up 1 base and J gave up 1 base, with 10 bases separating them. The CDR3 runs to 15 residues. CDR3 nucleotide sequence: TGTGCCAGCAGCTTAGGGGGGGGACAGAACACTGAAGCTTTCTTT. Its translation is CASSLGGGQNTEAFF.

The chain has TRBV2 and TRBJ2-7; 7 positions agree with TRBD1. CDR3 length equals 17 residues. The V gene end was trimmed by 3 bases and the J gene end by 0 bases; junction bases not matched to a gene: 11. The germline gives CDR1 SNHLY, CDR2 FYNNEI. The CDR3 DNA reads as TGTGCCAGCAGTGATTCCCCCGGACAGGCAAACTCCTACGAGCAGTACTTC. Protein sequence: CASSDSPGQANSYEQYF.

This rearrangement joins TRBV4-2 to TRBJ2-2; 7 bases are shared with TRBD2. V gave up 0 bases and J gave up 4 bases; unmatched junction bases: 8. The CDR3 is 17 residues long. From germline, CDR1 is LGHNA and CDR2 YNFKEQ. CDR3: CASSQDFGAGSTGELFF. As DNA, the CDR3 is TGTGCCAGCAGCCAAGATTTTGGAGCGGGAAGCACCGGGGAGCTGTTTTTT.

V and J are TRBV6-9 and TRBJ2-7, with no clear D. The CDR3 has 13 amino acids. With 6 bases removed from V and 2 bases from J, the gap between germline ends came to 11 bases. The germline CDR1 and CDR2 sequences are MNHGY and SVAAGI. CDR3 sequence (DNA): TGTGCCAGCAGGACGGAAGGTCCCTACGAGCAGTACTTC. Amino acid sequence: CASRTEGPYEQYF.

The V gene is TRBV28, the J gene TRBJ2-3; 7 nucleotides align to TRBD1. The CDR3 contains 15 residues. Trimming removed 8 bases from V and 1 base from J; junction bases left unmatched: 9. The germline gives CDR1 MDHEN, CDR2 SYDVKM. CDR3 amino acids: CASASTGVGTDTQYF. CDR3 DNA sequence: TGTGCCAGCGCCAGCACAGGGGTGGGCACAGATACGCAGTATTTT.

The rearrangement uses TRBV14 and TRBJ2-5; 12 bases agree with TRBD2. The V gene's germline CDR1 is SGHDN and CDR2 FVKESK. This CDR3 region has 18 residues. Trimming at V came to 4 bases and at J to 5 bases, leaving 14 bases not matched to a gene. CDR3 amino acids: CASSLGTSGLTRWETQYF. In nucleotides, the CDR3 is TGTGCCAGCAGCCTCGGGACTAGCGGGCTCACGCGTTGGGAGACCCAGTACTTC.

The chain uses TRBV29-1 and TRBJ1-2; D is uncertain. The V gene's germline CDR1 is SQVTM and CDR2 ANQGSEA. The CDR3 spans 12 residues. V lost 3 bases, J lost 2 bases, and 7 bases lay in between. The CDR3 nucleotides are TGCAGCGTTGACTTCGGGAACTATGGCTACACCTTC. Translation gives CSVDFGNYGYTF.

The rearrangement links TRBV7-2 to TRBJ2-3; D gene ambiguous. This CDR3 has 13 residues. The germline V gene encodes CDR1 SGHTA and CDR2 FQGNSA. With 3 bases removed from V and 7 bases from J, the gap between germline ends came to 11 bases. The CDR3 DNA reads TGTGCCAGCAGCTTGAACCCCTCGAATACGCAGTATTTT. The encoded protein is CASSLNPSNTQYF. Full variable domain (outside the CDR3, taken from reference TRBV7-2 and TRBJ2-3): GAGVSQSPSNKVTEKGKDVELRCDPISGHTALYWYRQSLGQGLEFLIYFQGNSAPDKSGLPSDRFSAERTGGSVSTLTIQRTQQEDSAVYLCASSLNPSNTQYFGPGTRLTVL.

This clone appeared once. The rearrangement uses TRBV6-1 and TRBJ1-4; D gene uncertain. The CDR3 consists of 13 residues. V was cut by 2 bases and J by 6 bases, with 7 bases left in between. Germline CDR1 MNHNS, CDR2 SASEGT. The CDR3 DNA reads as TGTGCCAGCAGTGAAAGGGAGTATGAAAAACTGTTTTTT. Amino acids: CASSEREYEKLFF.

The chain recombines TRBV6-6 with TRBJ1-2, with 11 bases lining up with TRBD1. V lost 5 bases and J lost 6; bases outside the gene matches: 2. Germline loops: CDR1 MNHNY, CDR2 SVGAGI (reference sequence). CDR3 size: 13 residues. The CDR3 reads CASSKGQGDGYTF. DNA for the CDR3: TGTGCCAGCAGTAAGGGACAGGGGGATGGCTACACCTTC.

The chain has TRBV11-2 and TRBJ2-3; no reliable D call. CDR1 and CDR2 from the germline V gene are SGHAT and FQNNGV. There are 12 residues in the CDR3. Deletions cut 2 bases from V and 7 bases from J, with 7 bases between. The CDR3 protein is CASSLSDYTQYF. DNA for the CDR3: TGTGCCAGCAGCTTATCCGATTATACGCAGTATTTT.

The chain uses TRBV5-6 and TRBJ2-1; D is undetermined. CDR1 is SGHDT and CDR2 is YYEEEE in the germline V gene. This CDR3 contains 16 residues. The V gene lost 1 base and the J gene lost 2 bases, with 13 bases spanning the gap. CDR3 region: CASSLFVGGAYNEQFF. The CDR3 coding sequence is TGTGCCAGCAGCTTGTTCGTCGGTGGGGCCTACAATGAGCAGTTCTTC.

This clone showed up just once. The chain has TRBV13 and TRBJ2-3; 10 positions match TRBD2. The germline V gene has CDR1 PRHDT and CDR2 FYEKMQ (reference sequence). This CDR3 comprises 15 residues. The V and J ends lost 4 bases and 5 bases, in that order; junction bases with no gene match: 6. The CDR3 sequence: CASSSSGGAGDTQYF. The CDR3 nucleotides are TGTGCCAGCAGCTCCAGCGGGGGGGCAGGAGATACGCAGTATTTT.

Notes on this clone: A junction end diverges from the germline sequence, so it may reflect a read error. This chain uses TRBV25-1 with TRBJ2-5; the match to TRBD2 covers 9 bases. Germline CDR1 and CDR2: MGHDK and SYGVNS. The CDR3 has 16 amino acids. CDR3 in DNA: TGTGCCAGCAGTGACCCTGGAGGGGCACGGCGGGAGGGCCGGAACTTC. It is translated as CASSDPGGARREGRNF.

This clone appeared once. The chain combines TRBV2 with TRBJ2-5; 7 bases align to TRBD2. J gave up 5 bases and V 2 bases, and 8 bases lay outside the gene matches. Looked up from germline, CDR1 is SNHLY and CDR2 is FYNNEI. The CDR3 is 15 residues long. The CDR3 DNA is TGTGCCAGCAGTGAATCCGGGGGAGGGCGGGAGACCCAGTACTTC. This sequence encodes CASSESGGGRETQYF. The full variable domain, in which reference TRBV2 and TRBJ2-5 provide the parts outside the CDR3, is EPEVTQTPSHQVTQMGQEVILRCVPISNHLYFYWYRQILGQKVEFLVSFYNNEISEKSEIFDDQFSVERPDGSNFTLKIRSTKLEDSAMYFCASSESGGGRETQYFGPGTRLLVL.

The chain uses TRBV2 and TRBJ2-5, with TRBD2 matching 7 bases. CDR3 size: 13 residues. V shed 3 bases and J 9 bases; nucleotides not matched to a gene: 7. Per the germline V gene, CDR1 is SNHLY and CDR2 is FYNNEI. Here the CDR3 DNA reads TGTGCCAGCAGTGATGGGAGGGACGCCGCCCAGTACTTC. Its translation: CASSDGRDAAQYF.

The count of this clone is one. The rearrangement joins TRBV12-5 to TRBJ2-3; TRBD2 matches 9 bases. This CDR3 comprises 17 residues. J was trimmed by 5 bases and V by 3 bases; bases with no gene match: 12. The germline V gene has CDR1 LGHNT and CDR2 FRNRAP. CDR3 coding DNA: TGTGCTAGTGGTTTAGGGTTGGGACTAGCCCACGAAGATACGCAGTATTTT. Its protein is CASGLGLGLAHEDTQYF.